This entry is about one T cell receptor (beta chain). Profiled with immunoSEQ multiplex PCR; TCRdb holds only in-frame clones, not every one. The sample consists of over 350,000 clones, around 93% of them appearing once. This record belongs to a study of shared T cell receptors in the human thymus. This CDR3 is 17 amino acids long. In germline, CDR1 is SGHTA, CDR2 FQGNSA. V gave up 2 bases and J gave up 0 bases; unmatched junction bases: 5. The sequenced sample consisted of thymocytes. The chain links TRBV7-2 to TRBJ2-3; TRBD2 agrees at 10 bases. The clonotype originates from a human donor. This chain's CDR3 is CASSLSPSGGSTDTQYF. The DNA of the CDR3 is TGTGCCAGCAGCTTATCTCCTAGCGGGGGTAGCACAGATACGCAGTATTTT.